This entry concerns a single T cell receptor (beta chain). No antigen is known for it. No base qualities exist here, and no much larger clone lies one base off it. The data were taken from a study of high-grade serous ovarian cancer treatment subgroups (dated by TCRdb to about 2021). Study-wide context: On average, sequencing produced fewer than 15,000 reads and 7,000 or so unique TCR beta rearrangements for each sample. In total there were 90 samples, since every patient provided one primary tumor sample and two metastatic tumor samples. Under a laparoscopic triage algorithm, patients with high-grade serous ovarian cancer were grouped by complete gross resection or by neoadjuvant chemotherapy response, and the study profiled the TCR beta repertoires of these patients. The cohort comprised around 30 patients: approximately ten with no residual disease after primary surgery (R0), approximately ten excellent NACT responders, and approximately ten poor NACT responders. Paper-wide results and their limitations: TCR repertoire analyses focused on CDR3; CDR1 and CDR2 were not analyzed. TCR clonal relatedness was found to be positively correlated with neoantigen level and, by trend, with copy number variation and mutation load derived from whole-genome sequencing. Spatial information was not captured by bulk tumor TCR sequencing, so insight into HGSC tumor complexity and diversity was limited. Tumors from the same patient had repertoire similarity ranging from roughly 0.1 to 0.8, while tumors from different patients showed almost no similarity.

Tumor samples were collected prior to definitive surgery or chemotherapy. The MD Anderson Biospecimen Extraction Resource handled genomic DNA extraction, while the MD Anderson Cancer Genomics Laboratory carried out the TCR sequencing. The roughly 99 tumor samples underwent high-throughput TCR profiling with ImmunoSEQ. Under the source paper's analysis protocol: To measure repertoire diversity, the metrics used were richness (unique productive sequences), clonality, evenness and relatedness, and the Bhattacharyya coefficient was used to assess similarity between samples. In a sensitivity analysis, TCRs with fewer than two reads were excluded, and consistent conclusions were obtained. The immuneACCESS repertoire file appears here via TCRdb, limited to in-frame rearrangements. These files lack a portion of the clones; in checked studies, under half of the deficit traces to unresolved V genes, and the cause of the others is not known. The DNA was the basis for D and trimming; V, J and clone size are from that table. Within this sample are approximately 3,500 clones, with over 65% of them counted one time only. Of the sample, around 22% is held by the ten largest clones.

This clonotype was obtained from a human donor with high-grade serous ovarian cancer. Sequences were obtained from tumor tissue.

The DNA sequence is TGTGCCAGCAGCGCGTCCGGGACAGGGCTCTACGAGCAGTACTTC. This translates into CASSASGTGLYEQYF. The sequence is built from TRBV5-5 and TRBJ2-7; 9 nucleotides in the junction match TRBD1. The junction shows trimming of 4 bases on V and 3 bases on J, and the gene matches do not reach 8 bases of it. In the germline V gene (reference sequence), CDR1 corresponds to SGHKS and CDR2 to YYEKEE. The CDR3 covers 15 residues, taking in both the cysteine and the phenylalanine. The retained sequence is limited to the CDR3, 45 bases, with the frame set at the first base.